This T cell receptor beta chain was captured by sequencing in a study of graft-versus-host responses after intestinal transplantation. Study details: All recipients were given anti-thymocyte globulin induction, and tacrolimus and steroids were then administered for roughly 3 years. Findings and limits, study-wide: Recipient marrow held GvH clones, some first seen in ileum or blood.

CDR1 is SGDLS and CDR2 is YYNGEE in the germline V gene. This CDR3 is built from 13 residues. V was clipped by 0 bases and J by 4 bases, with 7 bases between them. Using immunoSEQ multiplex PCR, the repertoire was profiled, and TCRdb retains in-frame clones only, with some absent. The sample comprises about 8,200 clones, 30% to 35% of which are singletons, and approximately 6% rests with the top ten. This sample comprised alloreactive CD4+ T cells from a mixed lymphocyte reaction culture, obtained before intestinal transplant. Stated subset: CFSE-low proliferating T cells sorted from approximately 6-day pre-transplant mixed lymphocyte reaction (GvH or HvG direction). The receptor's source is a human patient who received an intestinal transplant. The chain recombines TRBV9 with TRBJ1-1; D ambiguous. The CDR3 protein is CASSVDSGTEAFF. The CDR3 coding sequence is TGTGCCAGCAGCGTAGACTCTGGCACTGAAGCTTTCTTT.